One sample yielded the 5 T cell receptor beta chains listed below, sequenced in a study of post-analysis software for immune sequencing data. These TCRs' antigens remain unknown. Points from the study as a whole: Five or six TRBV segments were significantly more frequent in patients than in controls. TRBV5-6, TRBV5-1 and TRBV20-1 were among these segments.

Included in the TCR beta cDNA libraries were unique molecular identifiers. A single record per CDR3 protein comes from TCRdb applying MiXCR to the PCR reads. This sample has 750,000 to 950,000 distinct CDR3 sequences; 53% occur once, and the top ten carry around 4.5%. Specimen: blood. The receptors originated from a girl aged 5 to 17 with multiple sclerosis.

The V call is TRBV9, the J call TRBJ2-1, with D possibly TRBD1 on 5 matching bases. Germline assignment: CDR1 SGDLS and CDR2 YYNGEE. This CDR3 comprises 15 residues. The germline V and J ends were trimmed by 0 bases and 7 bases, with 14 bases remaining between them. In DNA, the CDR3 is TGTGCCAGCAGCGTAGGGGCAGGGAAGTGGAATGAGCAGTTCTTC. Translating it yields CASSVGAGKWNEQFF.

This rearrangement joins TRBV20-1 to TRBJ2-7; TRBD2 aligns across 7 bases. V was pared by 3 bases and J by 3 bases, with 14 bases of the junction left unmatched. Germline V gives CDR1 DFQATT, CDR2 SNEGSKA (reference sequence). The CDR3 runs 16 residues. CDR3 residues: CSASSSGKATYYEQYF. The DNA for the CDR3 is TGCAGTGCTAGCAGCAGCGGGAAGGCCACTTACTACGAGCAGTACTTC.

The V and J genes are TRBV29-1 and TRBJ2-7, with TRBD2 identical over 13 bases. This CDR3 has 15 residues. V was clipped by 4 bases and J by 3 bases; unmatched bases: 6. Germline V gene sequence: CDR1 SQVTM, CDR2 ANQGSEA. CDR3 nucleotide sequence: TGCAGCGTTGCCGGTGGGACTAGCGGGATCTACGAGCAGTACTTC. Its protein is CSVAGGTSGIYEQYF.

The rearrangement links TRBV15 to TRBJ2-7; weak D call: TRBD1 (6 bases). The V gene lost 6 bases and the J gene lost 0 bases, with 9 bases spanning the gap. This CDR3 contains 13 residues. Germline V lookup: CDR1 LNHNV, CDR2 YYDKDF (reference sequence). The CDR3 protein is CATRGGSSYEQYF. The CDR3 region has the DNA TGTGCCACCAGAGGGGGTAGCTCCTACGAGCAGTACTTC.

The rearrangement joins TRBV14 to TRBJ2-1, with 10 positions matching TRBD2. CDR1 is SGHDN, CDR2 FVKESK, per germline. The CDR3 runs to 16 residues. The V gene end was trimmed by 5 bases and the J gene end by 6 bases; junction bases not matched to a gene: 10. CDR3 DNA: TGTGCCAGCAGCAGGACCCTAGCGGGAGTAAGCAATGAGCAGTTCTTC. Its translation: CASSRTLAGVSNEQFF.